This T cell receptor beta chain was found in a study of blood T cell repertoires in COVID-19. Sequencing was performed with immunoSEQ multiplex PCR; in TCRdb, only in-frame clones are kept and a portion is missing. The data hold 250,000 to 300,000 clones, with more than 75% observed a single time. CDR3 length equals 15 residues. From germline, CDR1 is LGHDT and CDR2 YNNKEL (reference sequence). Between the trimmed V and J ends, which lost 1 base and 4 bases, there was a span of 14 bases. The chain has TRBV3-1 (or the pseudogene TRBV3-2) and TRBJ2-7; a possible D gene is TRBD2 (5 bases). The TCR originated in a woman between 55 and 75 years old in a cohort exposed to, infected with or recovered from COVID-19 (not recorded which). Material for sequencing was PBMCs or T cells enriched from blood (not recorded which). The CDR3 coding sequence is TGTGCCAGCAGCCAAGGGAGGACGCCAGGTTACGAGCAGTACTTC. Its protein is CASSQGRTPGYEQYF.